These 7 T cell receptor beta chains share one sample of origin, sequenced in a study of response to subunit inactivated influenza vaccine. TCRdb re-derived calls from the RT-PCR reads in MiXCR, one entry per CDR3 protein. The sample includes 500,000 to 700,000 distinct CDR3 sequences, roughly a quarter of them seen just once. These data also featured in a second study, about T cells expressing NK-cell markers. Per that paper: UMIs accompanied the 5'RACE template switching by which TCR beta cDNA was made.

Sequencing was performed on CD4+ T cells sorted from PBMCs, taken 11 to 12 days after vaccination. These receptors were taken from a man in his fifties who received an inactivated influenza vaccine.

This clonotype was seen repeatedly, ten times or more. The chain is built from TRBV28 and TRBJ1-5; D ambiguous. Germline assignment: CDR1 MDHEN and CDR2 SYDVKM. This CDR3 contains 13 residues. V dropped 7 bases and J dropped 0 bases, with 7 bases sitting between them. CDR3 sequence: CASNPDSNQPQHF. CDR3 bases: TGTGCCAGCAACCCGGATAGCAATCAGCCCCAGCATTTT.

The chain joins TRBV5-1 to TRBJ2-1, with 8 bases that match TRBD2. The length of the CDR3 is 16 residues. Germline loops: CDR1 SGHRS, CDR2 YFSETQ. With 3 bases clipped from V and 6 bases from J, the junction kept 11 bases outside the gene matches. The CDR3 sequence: CASSSFFGLASNEQFF. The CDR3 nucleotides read TGCGCCAGCAGCTCCTTCTTCGGACTAGCATCCAATGAGCAGTTCTTC.

CDR3: CASSSIGLAGGGEQFF. CDR3 bases: TGTGCCAGCAGCTCCATCGGACTAGCGGGAGGGGGCGAGCAGTTCTTC. V and J are TRBV7-8 and TRBJ2-1; 15 nucleotides agree with TRBD2. The CDR3 loop spans 16 amino acids. With V trimmed by 4 bases and J by 10 bases, 8 bases remained unmatched. Germline CDR1 SGHVS, CDR2 FQNEAQ.

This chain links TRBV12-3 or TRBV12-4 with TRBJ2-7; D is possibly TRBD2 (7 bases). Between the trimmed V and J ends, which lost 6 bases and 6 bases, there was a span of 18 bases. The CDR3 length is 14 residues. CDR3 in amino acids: CASSQKFGGAEQYF. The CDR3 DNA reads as TGTGCCAGCAGCCAAAAATTTGGGGGGGCCGAGCAGTACTTC.

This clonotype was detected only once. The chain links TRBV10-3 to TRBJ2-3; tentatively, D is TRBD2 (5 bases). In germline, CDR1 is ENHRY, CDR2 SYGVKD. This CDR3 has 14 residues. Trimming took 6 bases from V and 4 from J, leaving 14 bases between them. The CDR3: CAIRSPRAADTQYF. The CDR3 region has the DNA TGTGCCATCAGAAGTCCCCGAGCGGCAGATACGCAGTATTTT.

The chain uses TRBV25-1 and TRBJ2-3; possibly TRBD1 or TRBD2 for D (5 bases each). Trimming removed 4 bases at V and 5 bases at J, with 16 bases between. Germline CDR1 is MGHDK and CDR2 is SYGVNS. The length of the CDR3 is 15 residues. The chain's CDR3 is CASSGLRGQGDTQYF. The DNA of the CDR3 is TGTGCCAGCAGTGGTCTCCGGGGCCAAGGAGATACGCAGTATTTT.

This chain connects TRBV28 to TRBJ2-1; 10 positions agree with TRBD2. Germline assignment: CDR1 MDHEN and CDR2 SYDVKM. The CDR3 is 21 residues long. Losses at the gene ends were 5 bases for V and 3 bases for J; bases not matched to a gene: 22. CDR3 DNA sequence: TGTGCCAGCAGTCCCCCTGGGGTAGGTCATATGCTAGCGGGAGACTACAATGAGCAGTTCTTC. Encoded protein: CASSPPGVGHMLAGDYNEQFF. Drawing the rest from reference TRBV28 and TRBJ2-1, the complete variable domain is DVKVTQSSRYLVKRTGEKVFLECVQDMDHENMFWYRQDPGLGLRLIYFSYDVKMKEKGDIPEGYSVSREKKERFSLILESASTNQTSMYLCASSPPGVGHMLAGDYNEQFFGPGTRLTVL.